The sequence of this TCR beta chain was determined in a study of CD8+ T cells in alopecia areata (dated by TCRdb to the late 2010s). Regarding the complete study: Treated patients were enrolled in an open-label pilot trial of oral tofacitinib, 5 to 10 mg twice daily, for moderate-to-severe alopecia areata. Tofacitinib was administered for 6 to 18 months, and 6 months of follow-up off drug were then conducted to assess delayed response and recurrence. To study T cell clonal expansion in alopecia areata, the researchers applied high-throughput TCRbeta sequencing to both the C3H/HeJ mouse model and human patients. In humans, TCRbeta sequencing was performed on scalp tissue and on sorted CD4+ and CD8+ peripheral blood T cells from healthy controls and from patients with patchy or totalis/universalis alopecia areata. Tofacitinib-treated patients had biopsies at baseline and at 4 and 24 weeks of treatment, with a later scalp biopsy in several patients. Clonality in the scalp was compared among normal scalp (n=4), patchy alopecia areata scalp (n=8), and alopecia totalis/universalis scalp (n=8). RNA was extracted with the PAXgene miRNA kit for fixed scalp, the miRNeasy kit for PBMCs, and the RNeasy kit for mouse skin. TCRbeta CDR3 regions were amplified by immunoSEQ multiplex PCR with 35 Vbeta forward and 13 Jbeta reverse primers.

Sample time point, as interpreted from the label and publication: baseline before oral tofacitinib. Lesional scalp punch biopsies and peripheral blood were collected from alopecia areata patients. PBMCs were isolated by density centrifugation and stained for CD3, CD4 and CD8, and CD4+ and CD8+ T cells were sorted on a FACSAria. From cysteine to phenylalanine, the CDR3 is 14 amino acids long. Here the CDR3 DNA is all that survives: 42 bases in frame from base 1. The germline V gene encodes CDR1 SGHTA and CDR2 FQGNSA. V loses 6 bases of germline sequence and J loses 5 bases, and the interval between the two ends is 11 bases. The library was built by means of the immunoSEQ multiplex PCR assay. RNA was extracted from all samples and reverse transcribed into cDNA, which served as template for TCR sequencing. SuperScript III was used to make first-strand cDNA, primed with a 2:1 mix of oligo-dT and random hexamers. A synthetic immune receptor repertoire was used to assess amplification bias, and residual bias was removed computationally. Processing in the source paper ran as follows. Raw reads were preprocessed to remove errors, and CDR3 was defined by IMGT conventions from the conserved cysteine to phenylalanine. Clonality was computed by normalizing Shannon entropy by log2 of the number of productive unique TCRs and subtracting the result from 1. Whether scalp clones were CD4 or CD8 was inferred by matching scalp TCRbeta sequences against CD4 and CD8 repertoires sorted from blood. As stored in TCRdb, this immuneACCESS dataset retains in-frame rearrangements with V and J assigned. A fraction of the clones does not appear; measured against another copy, unresolved V genes explain less than half of the discrepancy, and the remainder lacks a known reason. V and J calls and clone size come straight from that table; D and trimming were deduced from the DNA. The table for this sample lists about 150,000 clones; about 60% of them were counted only once. The top ten hold around 6.6% of the sample.

Notes on this clone: Its antigen is not yet known. Per-nucleotide qualities are absent, and no much larger clonotype sits a single base away.

Overall study results and their limits: Compared with normal scalp, lesional scalp, particularly in alopecia totalis/universalis, had higher clonality and more expanded CD8+ clones, which suggests antigenic drive. Scalp TCR repertoire analysis is complicated because resident alphabeta T cells in normal human skin are also sequenced, whereas mouse skin is dominated by gammadelta T cells. Shared TCR sequences between patients were less evident than in mice, which may be partly attributable to HLA diversity in the patient population.

The TCR comes from a human donor with alopecia areata. Material: CD4+ T cells sorted from blood, obtained at week 0. The chain links TRBV7-2 with TRBJ1-6; a tentative D match to TRBD1 spans 5 bases. In nucleotide form, the sequence is TGTGCCAGCAGTGTTGGGGGGAATAATTCACCCCTCCACTTT. The translation is CASSVGGNNSPLHF.